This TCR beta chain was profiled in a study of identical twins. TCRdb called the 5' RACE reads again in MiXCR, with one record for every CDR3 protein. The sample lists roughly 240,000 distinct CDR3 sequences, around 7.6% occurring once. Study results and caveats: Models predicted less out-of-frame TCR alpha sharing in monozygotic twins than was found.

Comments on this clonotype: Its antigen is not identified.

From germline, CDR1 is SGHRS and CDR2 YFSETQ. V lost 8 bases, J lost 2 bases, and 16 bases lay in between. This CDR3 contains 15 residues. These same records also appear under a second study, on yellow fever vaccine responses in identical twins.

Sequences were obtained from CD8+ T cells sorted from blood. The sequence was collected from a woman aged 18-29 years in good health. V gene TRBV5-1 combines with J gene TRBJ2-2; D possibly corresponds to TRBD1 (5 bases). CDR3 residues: CASRNLDTNTGELFF. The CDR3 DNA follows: TGCGCCAGTCGTAATTTGGACACCAACACCGGGGAGCTGTTTTTT. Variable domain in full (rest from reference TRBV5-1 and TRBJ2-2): KAGVTQTPRYLIKTRGQQVTLSCSPISGHRSVSWYQQTPGQGLQFLFEYFSETQRNKGNFPGRFSGRQFSNSRSEMNVSTLELGDSALYLCASRNLDTNTGELFFGEGSRLTVL.